The 26 T cell receptor beta chains below were found in one sample sequenced in a study of T cell responses to AZD1222 COVID-19 vaccine. Data came from immunoSEQ multiplex PCR; TCRdb stores just in-frame clones and leaves some out. The sample holds over 120,000 clones, 80% to 90% seen once. The source material was peripheral blood, sampled on day 0 of AZD1222 vaccination. These receptors originate from an adult in good health.

The V and J genes are TRBV18 and TRBJ2-3; 9 bases are a match to TRBD2. The V and J ends lost 3 bases and 4 bases, in that order; junction bases with no gene match: 11. The length of the CDR3 is 17 residues. Germline V lookup: CDR1 KGHSH, CDR2 LQKENI. This chain's CDR3 is CASSPLEGLAGPDTQYF. CDR3 sequence (DNA): TGTGCCAGCTCACCCTTAGAGGGACTAGCTGGGCCAGATACGCAGTATTTT. The complete variable domain, with remaining parts taken from reference TRBV18 and TRBJ2-3, reads NAGVMQNPRHLVRRRGQEARLRCSPMKGHSHVYWYRQLPEEGLKFMVYLQKENIIDESGMPKERFSAEFPKEGPSILRIQQVVRGDSAAYFCASSPLEGLAGPDTQYFGPGTRLTVL.

This clone was seen more than once but under ten times. The chain joins TRBV7-2 to TRBJ1-1, with D possibly TRBD1 on 5 matching bases. Trimming cost V 5 bases and J 4 bases, with 14 bases left between them. The germline V gene has CDR1 SGHTA and CDR2 FQGNSA. The CDR3 sequence is 14 residues long. The CDR3 sequence: CASSLLDQGTEAFF. CDR3 coding DNA: TGTGCCAGCAGCCTGTTGGACCAGGGCACTGAAGCTTTCTTT.

J is TRBJ2-3 and V is TRBV21-1; no DNA check was done on the table's D call, TRBD1. TRBV21-1 is labeled a pseudogene. The CDR3 covers 16 residues. The CDR3, as DNA: TGTGCCAGCAGCAAATTGGCCAGGGGTCATGGAGATACGCAGTATTTT. Translating gives CASSKLARGHGDTQYF.

The chain links TRBV11-3 to TRBJ2-5; D is undetermined. CDR1 and CDR2 (germline): SGHNT, YENEEA. The CDR3 consists of 15 residues. The V end lost 1 base, the J end lost 5 bases, and 14 bases lay between the germline ends. The CDR3 DNA reads as TGTGCCAGCAGCTTAGTGGCCCCCCCCGGCGAGACCCAGTACTTC. Protein product: CASSLVAPPGETQYF.

The rearrangement links TRBV24-1 to TRBJ1-5, with D possibly being TRBD1 (5 bases). Per germline, CDR1 KGHDR and CDR2 SFDVKD. V gave up 2 bases and J gave up 5 bases, with 9 bases separating them. The CDR3 is made up of 14 amino acids. CDR3 in amino acids: CATSDSGAHQPQHF. DNA for the CDR3: TGTGCCACCAGTGATTCCGGGGCCCATCAGCCCCAGCATTTT.

This clone was counted only a few times. The chain is built from TRBV30 and TRBJ2-4, with TRBD2 matching 7 bases. Germline CDR1 GTSNPN, CDR2 SVGIG (reference sequence). Germline trimming cut 0 bases from V and 8 bases from J; bases unmatched to any gene: 1. The CDR3 totals 12 residues. CDR3 in DNA: TGTGCCTGGAGTGTACGGGGGGACATTCAGTACTTC. Its translation: CAWSVRGDIQYF.

The chain employs TRBV7-8 and TRBJ2-1; D tentatively reads TRBD1 or TRBD2 (5 bases each). CDR3 length equals 16 residues. V was clipped by 1 base and J by 4 bases, with 14 bases between them. The germline CDR1 and CDR2 sequences are SGHVS and FQNEAQ. CDR3 in DNA: TGTGCCAGCAGCTTAGGGAACGGGGCAGGGTACAATGAGCAGTTCTTC. It translates to CASSLGNGAGYNEQFF.

Worth noting for this clone: One end of the junction varies from germline; a read error may be responsible. The rearrangement uses TRBV28 and TRBJ2-1, with 8 bases matching TRBD2. The germline V gene encodes CDR1 MDHEN and CDR2 SYDVKM. The CDR3 has 16 amino acids. The CDR3 loop is CVSSPAGGLKYNEQFF. CDR3 DNA: TGTGTCAGCAGTCCTGCGGGGGGCCTAAAGTACAATGAGCAGTTCTTC.

The rearrangement uses TRBV13 and TRBJ1-6, with a possible D match to TRBD1 (5 bases). The CDR3 consists of 15 residues. CDR1 and CDR2 from the germline V gene are PRHDT and FYEKMQ (reference sequence). V was trimmed by 5 bases and J by 8 bases, leaving 16 bases between them. The CDR3 sequence is CASSGLGTVYSPLHF. Here the CDR3 DNA reads TGTGCCAGCAGCGGTCTCGGGACTGTATATTCACCCCTCCACTTT.

The chain has TRBV6-2 or TRBV6-3 and TRBJ1-5, with 7 bases identical to TRBD1. CDR3 length: 17 residues. Germline V gives CDR1 MNHEY, CDR2 SVGEGT. Trimming at V came to 2 bases and at J to 1 base, leaving 8 bases not matched to a gene. The CDR3 is CASSYPPGQRSNQPQHF. The DNA for the CDR3 is TGTGCCAGCAGTTACCCACCGGGACAGCGAAGCAATCAGCCCCAGCATTTT.

V usage is TRBV9 and J usage is TRBJ2-5, with 10 bases lining up with TRBD1. Germline V gives CDR1 SGDLS, CDR2 YYNGEE. This CDR3 has 16 residues. Trimming at V came to 1 base and at J to 4 bases, leaving 7 bases not matched to a gene. The CDR3 bases are TGTGCCAGCAGCGTATCCCCAAGGACAGGGGGAGAGACCCAGTACTTC. It is translated as CASSVSPRTGGETQYF.

J is TRBJ2-3 and V is TRBV7-2; 8 bases line up with TRBD1. The CDR3 runs 15 residues. Trimming removed 6 bases from V and 0 bases from J; junction bases left unmatched: 5. The germline V gene has CDR1 SGHTA and CDR2 FQGNSA. Here the CDR3 reads CASSTRQGSTDTQYF. CDR3 in DNA: TGTGCCAGCAGTACTAGACAGGGGAGCACAGATACGCAGTATTTT.

V gene TRBV24-1 combines with J gene TRBJ2-1, with 7 nucleotides matching TRBD2. Germline V gives CDR1 KGHDR, CDR2 SFDVKD. Losses at the gene ends were 2 bases for V and 6 bases for J; bases not matched to a gene: 15. CDR3 size: 18 residues. In DNA form, the CDR3 reads TGTGCCACCAGTGATTCCCTACCCACGGGGGGTGGTATCAATGAGCAGTTCTTC. Encoded protein: CATSDSLPTGGGINEQFF.

The chain is built from TRBV28 and TRBJ2-2; D may be TRBD1 (7 bases). The V and J ends lost 5 bases and 5 bases respectively, with 15 bases between them. This CDR3 is 15 amino acids long. From germline, CDR1 is MDHEN and CDR2 SYDVKM. As DNA, the CDR3 is TGTGCCAGCAGTCAGCAGGGGGGACAAACCGGGGAGCTGTTTTTT. It is translated as CASSQQGGQTGELFF.

This clone occurred a few times. This chain connects TRBV6-6 to TRBJ1-1; 9 bases line up with TRBD1. Per the germline V gene, CDR1 is MNHNY and CDR2 is SVGAGI (reference sequence). The V and J ends lost 6 bases and 1 base, in that order; junction bases with no gene match: 9. The CDR3 is 16 residues long. CDR3 in amino acids: CASSPTGGEGNTEAFF. CDR3 DNA: TGTGCCAGCAGCCCGACAGGGGGGGAAGGGAACACTGAAGCTTTCTTT.

The rearrangement joins TRBV5-4 to TRBJ2-7; 7 positions agree with TRBD2. This CDR3 comprises 16 residues. Germline-derived CDR1 and CDR2 are SGHNT and YYREEE (reference sequence). Trimming took 1 base from V and 3 from J; bases not matched to a gene: 10. CDR3 in amino acids: CASSLSGVAGGYEQYF. CDR3 coding DNA: TGTGCCAGCAGCTTGAGCGGGGTAGCGGGCGGCTACGAGCAGTACTTC. The full variable domain, rest sourced from reference TRBV5-4 and TRBJ2-7, is ETGVTQSPTHLIKTRGQQVTLRCSSQSGHNTVSWYQQALGQGPQFIFQYYREEENGRGNFPPRFSGLQFPNYSSELNVNALELDDSALYLCASSLSGVAGGYEQYFGPGTRLTVT.

The gene calls are TRBV19 and TRBJ1-1; 8 bases line up with TRBD1. Looked up from germline, CDR1 is LNHDA and CDR2 is SQIVND (reference sequence). This CDR3 comprises 13 residues. After removal of 5 bases from V and 1 base from J, the junction contained 0 bases not matched to a gene. The CDR3 nucleotides read TGTGCCAGTAGTGACAGGGGGAACACTGAAGCTTTCTTT. Amino acids: CASSDRGNTEAFF.

The rearrangement links TRBV6-5 to TRBJ2-5; D not certain. Germline values: CDR1 MNHEY, CDR2 SVGAGI. Trimming stripped 6 bases from V and 5 bases from J, with 10 bases between. This CDR3 has 12 residues. The CDR3 is CASSLDRETQYF. The CDR3 coding sequence is TGTGCCAGCAGCCTGGACCGGGAGACCCAGTACTTC.

This chain joins TRBV5-1 and TRBJ2-5; 14 bases map to TRBD2. CDR3 size: 15 residues. J gave up 5 bases and V 5 bases, and 5 bases lay outside the gene matches. Germline loops: CDR1 SGHRS, CDR2 YFSETQ. The DNA of the CDR3 is TGCGCCAGCAGTACCGGGACTAGCGGGAGTGAGACCCAGTACTTC. It translates to CASSTGTSGSETQYF.

The chain carries TRBV6-5 and TRBJ1-1, with 7 bases identical to TRBD1. V trimming: 8 bases; J trimming: 10 bases; junction bases outside the gene matches: 19. The CDR3 is 15 amino acids. Germline values: CDR1 MNHEY, CDR2 SVGAGI. CDR3 in amino acids: CASAKSTAASGGAFF. In DNA, the CDR3 is TGTGCCAGCGCCAAATCGACGGCAGCCTCAGGGGGAGCTTTCTTT.

This chain connects TRBV4-1 to TRBJ2-1; 7 nucleotides align to TRBD1. CDR1 is MGHRA and CDR2 is YSYEKL in the germline V gene. This CDR3 spans 17 amino acids. Germline trimming cut 0 bases from V and 4 bases from J; bases unmatched to any gene: 9. The CDR3 DNA follows: TGCGCCAGCAGCCAAGACACGGCAGGGGGTGGGTACAATGAGCAGTTCTTC. Its protein is CASSQDTAGGGYNEQFF.

The rearrangement joins TRBV30 to TRBJ1-2; unclear D gene. Trimming removed 5 bases from V and 3 bases from J, with 19 bases in between. The CDR3 length is 15 residues. Germline CDR1 and CDR2: GTSNPN and SVGIG (reference sequence). The CDR3 DNA sequence: TGTGCCTGGGGACCCCCGACCCCATGGGACTATGGCTACACCTTC. Translation gives CAWGPPTPWDYGYTF.

This chain connects TRBV7-2 to TRBJ2-1; D is unresolved. The V end was cut by 2 bases, the J end by 9 bases, with 8 bases between. The CDR3 is made up of 12 amino acids. Germline V gives CDR1 SGHTA, CDR2 FQGNSA. CDR3 sequence: CASSLRQGEQFF. The CDR3 DNA reads as TGTGCCAGCAGCTTACGTCAAGGTGAGCAGTTCTTC.

This chain links TRBV6-1 with TRBJ2-1, with TRBD2 matching over 9 bases. This CDR3 region has 18 residues. The V and J ends lost 3 bases and 5 bases, in that order; junction bases with no gene match: 14. The germline CDR1 and CDR2 sequences are MNHNS and SASEGT. CDR3 protein: CASSERRLPAGGNNEQFF. CDR3 bases: TGTGCCAGCAGTGAGAGACGGCTTCCAGCGGGGGGCAACAATGAGCAGTTCTTC.

The chain employs TRBV20-1 and TRBJ1-2; D unresolved. V was shortened by 3 bases and J by 4 bases, with 12 bases between the two germline ends. Germline values: CDR1 DFQATT, CDR2 SNEGSKA (reference sequence). There are 13 residues in the CDR3. Here the CDR3 reads CSASRAPLYGYTF. For the CDR3, the DNA is TGCAGTGCTAGTCGAGCACCACTCTATGGCTACACCTTC.

This sequence joins TRBV3-1 (or the pseudogene TRBV3-2) and TRBJ1-5; D remains ambiguous. Germline CDR1 LGHDT, CDR2 YNNKEL (reference sequence). The V and J ends lost 4 bases and 2 bases respectively, with 9 bases between them. The CDR3 contains 14 residues. CDR3 coding DNA: TGTGCCAGCAGCCTCGTGGCGGGCAATCAGCCCCAGCATTTT. It translates to CASSLVAGNQPQHF.